The present entry profiles one T cell receptor beta chain with its context. Its specificity is unknown. The sample originates from a study of cytomegalovirus exposure and HLA in healthy donors. Researchers ran the PCR with 60 Vbeta and 13 Jbeta primers. The method was immunoSEQ multiplex PCR; TCRdb's version includes in-frame clones alone and lacks a portion of them. The sample has roughly 75,000 clones, and its top ten clones hold about 0.82%. V dropped 0 bases and J dropped 4; count of bases not matched to a gene: 9. Looked up from germline, CDR1 is GTSNPN and CDR2 is SVGIG (reference sequence). This CDR3 is built from 16 residues. Regarding the study as a whole: A later analysis showed HLA-associated TCR beta chains outstripping equally common others in clonal expansion. A later analysis revealed that TCR association rates differed between HLA loci, peaking at DRB1 and bottoming out at HLA-C. The likely explanation for a cluster of highly shared sequence variants was sequencing artifact. Reported results showed that the classifier diagnosed cytomegalovirus status with high specificity and sensitivity.

The TCR sequence derives from a boy younger than 18 in good health and CMV-seronegative. Sequencing input: PBMCs. The chain recombines TRBV30 with TRBJ1-2; TRBD1 aligns across 9 bases. CDR3 nucleotides: TGTGCCTGGAGTGTAGGGTCATTGGGACAGGGCTATGGCTACACCTTC. This encodes CAWSVGSLGQGYGYTF.